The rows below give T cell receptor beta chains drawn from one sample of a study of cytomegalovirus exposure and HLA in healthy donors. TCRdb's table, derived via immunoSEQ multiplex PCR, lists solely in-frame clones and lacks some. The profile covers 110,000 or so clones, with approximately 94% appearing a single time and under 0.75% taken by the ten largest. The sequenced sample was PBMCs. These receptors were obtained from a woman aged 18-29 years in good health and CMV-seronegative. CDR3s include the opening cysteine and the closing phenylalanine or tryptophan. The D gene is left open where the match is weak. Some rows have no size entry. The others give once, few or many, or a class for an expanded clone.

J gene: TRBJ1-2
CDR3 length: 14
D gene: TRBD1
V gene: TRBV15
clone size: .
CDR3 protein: CATSSRTGGYGYTF
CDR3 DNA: TGTGCCACCAGCAGCAGGACAGGTGGCTATGGCTACACCTTC

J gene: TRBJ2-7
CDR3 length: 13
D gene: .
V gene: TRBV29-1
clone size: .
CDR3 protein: CSIDEGDGSEQYF
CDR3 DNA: TGCAGCATTGATGAGGGGGACGGCTCCGAGCAGTACTTC

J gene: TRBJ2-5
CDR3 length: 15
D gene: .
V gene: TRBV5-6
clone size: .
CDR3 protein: CASSSRAGYQETQYF
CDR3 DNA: TGTGCCAGCAGCTCCCGGGCGGGGTACCAAGAGACCCAGTACTTC

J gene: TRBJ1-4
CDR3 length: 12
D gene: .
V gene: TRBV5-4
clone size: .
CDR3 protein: CASSQLGEKLFF
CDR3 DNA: TGTGCCAGCAGCCAACTTGGGGAGAAACTGTTTTTT

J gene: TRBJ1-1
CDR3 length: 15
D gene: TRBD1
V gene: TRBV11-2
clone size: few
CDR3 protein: CASSLVGTGGAEAFF
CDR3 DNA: TGTGCCAGCAGCTTAGTCGGGACAGGGGGGGCTGAAGCTTTCTTT

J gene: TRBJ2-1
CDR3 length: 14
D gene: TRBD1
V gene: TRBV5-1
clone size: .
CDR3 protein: CASSGGQANNEQFF
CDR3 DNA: TGCGCCAGCAGCGGCGGACAGGCTAACAATGAGCAGTTCTTC

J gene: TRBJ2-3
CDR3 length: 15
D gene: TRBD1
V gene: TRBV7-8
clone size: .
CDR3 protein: CASSLGTGSTDTQYF
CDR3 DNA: TGTGCCAGCAGCTTAGGGACAGGCAGCACAGATACGCAGTATTTT

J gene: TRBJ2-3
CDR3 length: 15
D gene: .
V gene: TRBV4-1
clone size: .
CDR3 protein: CASSRGSTGTDTQYF
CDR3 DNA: TGCGCCAGCAGCCGCGGTTCCACGGGCACAGATACGCAGTATTTT

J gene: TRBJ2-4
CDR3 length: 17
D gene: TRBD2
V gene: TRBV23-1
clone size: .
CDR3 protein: CASSQISRTSGKNIQYF
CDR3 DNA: TGCGCCAGCAGTCAAATTTCAAGGACTAGCGGTAAAAACATTCAGTACTTC

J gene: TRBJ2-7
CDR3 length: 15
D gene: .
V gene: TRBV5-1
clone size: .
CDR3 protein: CASSSDGISSYEQYF
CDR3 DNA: TGCGCCAGCAGCTCCGACGGGATAAGCTCCTACGAGCAGTACTTC

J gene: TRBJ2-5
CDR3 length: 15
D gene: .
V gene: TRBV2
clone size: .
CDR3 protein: CASSESGGPPETQYF
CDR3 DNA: TGTGCCAGCAGTGAATCGGGGGGCCCCCCGGAGACCCAGTACTTC